Below are 29 T cell receptor beta chains sequenced from a single sample in a study of T-cell reconstitution after alpha-beta-depleted transplantation in children listed by TCRdb under 2016. The method behind the library was PCR. These reads were obtained on an Illumina HiSeq 2500. TCR library preparation used molecular barcoding, with unique molecular identifiers applied to normalize quantification of the TCRbeta repertoire. The raw public data were reprocessed by TCRdb itself: fastp quality trimming at Q25, MiXCR clonotype calling, in-frame beta chains only. Each entry merges the rows of one CDR3 protein and shows their most common DNA and genes. The sample table records hundreds of thousands of distinct CDR3 sequences; about a sixth of these occur just once. 25% to 35% of the sample belongs to the ten largest clones. Sample treatment or condition, as interpreted from the label and publication: allogeneic hematopoietic cell transplantation with graft depleted of TCRalphabeta T cells and CD19 B cells.

The input for sequencing was PBMCs, mostly from graft donor cells, taken 360 days after TCRalphabeta/CD19-depleted stem cell transplant. The receptors were gathered from a boy less than two years old who had a stem cell transplant for Wiskott-Aldrich syndrome, so the T cells may come from the graft donor.

J is TRBJ2-5 and V is TRBV20-1; D unresolved. V was pared by 0 bases and J by 2 bases, with 4 bases between. CDR3 length: 12 amino acids. Germline V lookup: CDR1 DFQATT, CDR2 SNEGSKA (reference sequence). CDR3 region: CSARDSQETQYF. As DNA, the CDR3 is TGCAGTGCTAGAGATAGTCAAGAGACCCAGTACTTC.

V usage is TRBV3-1 and J usage is TRBJ2-3, with D uncertain. CDR3 size: 15 residues. Between the trimmed V and J ends, which lost 0 bases and 0 bases, there was a span of 7 bases. Germline CDR1 is LGHDT and CDR2 is YNNKEL (reference sequence). This CDR3 reads CASSQDRLSTDTQYF. The CDR3 coding sequence is TGTGCCAGCAGCCAAGATCGACTCAGCACAGATACGCAGTATTTT.

In this sample, this clonotype turned up many times. The genes are TRBV7-9 and TRBJ2-1, with D hard to call. Trimming left V 2 bases short and J 0 bases short, with 2 bases between. The CDR3 is made up of 13 amino acids. Germline values: CDR1 SEHNR, CDR2 FQNEAQ (reference sequence). CDR3 sequence reads: CASSLFSYNEQFF. In nucleotides, the CDR3 is TGTGCCAGCAGCTTATTCTCCTACAATGAGCAGTTCTTC.

This rearrangement joins TRBV20-1 to TRBJ2-4; D remains ambiguous. Trimming shortened V by 3 bases and J by 5 bases, and 11 bases separated the two germline ends. The CDR3 is 13 amino acids. Germline loops: CDR1 DFQATT, CDR2 SNEGSKA (reference sequence). The chain's CDR3 is CSASPPVQNIQYF. Written as DNA, the CDR3 is TGCAGTGCTAGTCCTCCTGTCCAAAACATTCAGTACTTC.

The V call is TRBV7-9, the J call TRBJ1-2, with a tentative D call TRBD1 (5 bases). V lost 5 bases and J 9 bases, leaving 19 bases between the germline ends. From germline, CDR1 is SEHNR and CDR2 FQNEAQ (reference sequence). The CDR3 length is 14 residues. The CDR3 reads CASSEPGRDYRYTF. The CDR3 nucleotides read TGTGCCAGCAGCGAACCGGGACGGGATTATCGCTACACCTTC.

This clonotype came up a few times. The chain combines TRBV29-1 with TRBJ2-3; no firm D call. CDR1 is SQVTM, CDR2 ANQGSEA, per germline. V shed 3 bases and J shed 1 base, with 14 bases lying between them. This CDR3 comprises 15 residues. In DNA form, the CDR3 reads TGCAGCGTTGAGGCCCAGGCAGTTCGCACAGATACGCAGTATTTT. Translation: CSVEAQAVRTDTQYF.

This clonotype was counted between two and nine times. The rearrangement joins TRBV20-1 to TRBJ2-3; D gene ambiguous. CDR3 size: 13 residues. Germline-derived CDR1 and CDR2 are DFQATT and SNEGSKA (reference sequence). The V end was cut by 0 bases, the J end by 7 bases, with 11 bases between. DNA of the CDR3: TGCAGTGCTAGAGAAAGGTTCCCCAATACGCAGTATTTT. Its protein is CSARERFPNTQYF.

This clonotype was counted ten times or more. The J gene is TRBJ1-1, the V gene TRBV18; D ambiguous. Germline CDR1 KGHSH, CDR2 LQKENI. Trimming shortened V by 1 base and J by 2 bases, and 8 bases separated the two germline ends. This CDR3 has 14 residues. The CDR3, as DNA: TGTGCCAGCTCACCACGTGAGACCAACACTGAAGCTTTCTTT. Translated: CASSPRETNTEAFF.

V gene TRBV4-3 combines with J gene TRBJ2-5; 8 nucleotides agree with TRBD1. The CDR3 is made up of 15 amino acids. V lost 4 bases and J lost 5; bases outside the gene matches: 9. Germline V CDR1 and CDR2: LGHNA, YSLEER. CDR3 DNA: TGCGCCAGCAGCCTAGGGACAGGCCTCGAGGAGACCCAGTACTTC. Its protein is CASSLGTGLEETQYF.

V and J are TRBV28 and TRBJ2-1; D possibly uses TRBD1 or TRBD2 (5 bases each). Germline CDR1 MDHEN, CDR2 SYDVKM. The CDR3 runs to 16 residues. V dropped 6 bases and J dropped 2 bases, with 17 bases sitting between them. The CDR3 here is CASSPSGSRTYNEQFF. As DNA, the CDR3 is TGTGCCAGCAGCCCCTCAGGGAGTAGGACCTACAATGAGCAGTTCTTC. The full variable domain, its missing parts supplied by reference TRBV28 and TRBJ2-1, is DVKVTQSSRYLVKRTGEKVFLECVQDMDHENMFWYRQDPGLGLRLIYFSYDVKMKEKGDIPEGYSVSREKKERFSLILESASTNQTSMYLCASSPSGSRTYNEQFFGPGTRLTVL.

This clonotype was picked up many times. The chain employs TRBV20-1 and TRBJ2-5; either TRBD1 or TRBD2 may supply D (5 bases each). The CDR3 runs to 13 residues. The germline V gene has CDR1 DFQATT and CDR2 SNEGSKA (reference sequence). The V end lost 6 bases, the J end lost 2 bases, and 13 bases lay between the germline ends. For the CDR3, the DNA is TGCAGTGCCCCGGGGCAGTTTCAAGAGACCCAGTACTTC. This codes for CSAPGQFQETQYF.

This clonotype was seen only a few times. J is TRBJ2-5 and V is TRBV20-1; D unclear. CDR1 and CDR2 (germline): DFQATT, SNEGSKA (reference sequence). CDR3 length: 13 residues. With 0 bases removed from V and 8 bases from J, the gap between germline ends came to 13 bases. The CDR3, as DNA: TGCAGTGCTAGAGATAAAGGGAAGAGAACCCAGTACTTC. It translates to CSARDKGKRTQYF.

This clonotype was detected ten times or more. The chain links TRBV4-1 to TRBJ2-5; 8 nucleotides agree with TRBD1. Germline V lookup: CDR1 MGHRA, CDR2 YSYEKL. The length of the CDR3 is 15 residues. J gave up 4 bases and V 8 bases, and 12 bases lay outside the gene matches. This CDR3 is CASRFLGQAGETQYF. The DNA of the CDR3 is TGCGCCAGCCGATTCCTGGGACAGGCGGGAGAGACCCAGTACTTC.

The chain recombines TRBV7-8 with TRBJ2-5; TRBD1 is a possible D gene (7 bases). The CDR3 extends over 17 amino acids. V dropped 5 bases and J dropped 5 bases, with 24 bases sitting between them. The V gene's germline CDR1 is SGHVS and CDR2 FQNEAQ. In nucleotides, the CDR3 is TGTGCCAGCAGCCTACCCCAGGGGGTAGATGGAGGGGAGACCCAGTACTTC. Translated, it gives CASSLPQGVDGGETQYF.

The chain joins TRBV12-3 or TRBV12-4 to TRBJ2-2; the D is unclear. V lost 3 bases to trimming and J lost 6 bases, with 8 bases between them. The CDR3 totals 13 residues. The CDR3 sequence: CASSFYTSGELFF. In DNA form, the CDR3 reads TGTGCCAGCAGTTTTTATACATCCGGGGAGCTGTTTTTT.

This clonotype showed up just a few times. The chain combines TRBV11-2 with TRBJ2-7, with unresolved D. V was shortened by 5 bases and J by 3 bases, with 14 bases between the two germline ends. CDR3 size: 14 residues. Germline V gene lookup returns CDR1 SGHAT and CDR2 FQNNGV. The chain's CDR3 is CASSDPHTSYEQYF. The CDR3 bases are TGTGCCAGCAGCGACCCACACACCAGCTACGAGCAGTACTTC.

The CDR3 DNA follows: TGCGCCAGCAGCCGCGAGTCAGGGCATGCGCAGTATTTT. Translating it yields CASSRESGHAQYF. This chain links TRBV4-1 with TRBJ2-3; possible D gene TRBD1, 5 bases. CDR1 and CDR2 from the germline V gene are MGHRA and YSYEKL. The germline V and J ends were trimmed by 4 bases and 10 bases, with 15 bases remaining between them. This CDR3 contains 13 residues.

This clonotype was counted only a few times. The genes are TRBV6-5 and TRBJ1-1; possibly TRBD1 for D (5 bases). Trimming cost V 0 bases and J 3 bases, with 11 bases left between them. Looked up from germline, CDR1 is MNHEY and CDR2 is SVGAGI. The CDR3 consists of 15 residues. This chain's CDR3 is CASSYSARDYTEAFF. As DNA, the CDR3 is TGTGCCAGCAGTTACTCCGCCCGGGACTACACTGAAGCTTTCTTT.

There are a few counts of this clonotype. The chain couples TRBV3-1 to TRBJ1-2; D remains ambiguous. CDR1 and CDR2 from the germline V gene are LGHDT and YNNKEL (reference sequence). The CDR3 covers 14 residues. V was trimmed by 3 bases and J by 5 bases, leaving 13 bases between them. This CDR3 reads CASSHLEQTYGYTF. In nucleotides, the CDR3 is TGTGCCAGCAGCCATCTCGAACAGACATATGGCTACACCTTC. The full variable domain, its missing parts supplied by reference TRBV3-1 and TRBJ1-2, is DTAVSQTPKYLVTQMGNDKSIKCEQNLGHDTMYWYKQDSKKFLKIMFSYNNKELIINETVPNRFSPKSPDKAHLNLHINSLELGDSAVYFCASSHLEQTYGYTFGSGTRLTVV.

In this sample, this clonotype turned up a few times. The chain employs TRBV7-9 and TRBJ2-4; 7 bases are a match to TRBD2. The CDR3 loop spans 17 amino acids. Trimming cost V 2 bases and J 3 bases; bases outside gene matches: 10. CDR1 is SEHNR, CDR2 FQNEAQ, per germline (reference sequence). CDR3 in DNA: TGTGCCAGCAGCTTATGGGGTACCGGGACTAACAAAAACATTCAGTACTTC. Residues: CASSLWGTGTNKNIQYF.

This clonotype was detected only a few times. This chain links TRBV19 with TRBJ2-2, with 11 bases that match TRBD2. This CDR3 is 19 amino acids long. V dropped 3 bases and J dropped 1; count of bases not matched to a gene: 10. Per germline, CDR1 LNHDA and CDR2 SQIVND (reference sequence). The CDR3 protein is CASSIFYLAGGVNTGELFF. The CDR3 DNA sequence: TGTGCCAGTAGTATTTTCTACCTAGCGGGGGGCGTGAACACCGGGGAGCTGTTTTTT.

This chain connects TRBV5-6 to TRBJ2-2; TRBD1 matches 9 bases. The V gene end was trimmed by 4 bases and the J gene end by 6 bases; junction bases not matched to a gene: 10. The V gene's germline CDR1 is SGHDT and CDR2 YYEEEE. The CDR3 spans 16 residues. The CDR3 loop reads CASSGRTGAVSGELFF. The CDR3 DNA follows: TGTGCCAGCAGCGGGAGGACAGGGGCCGTATCCGGGGAGCTGTTTTTT.

This clonotype was detected only a few times. The chain links TRBV24-1 to TRBJ2-1, with 11 nucleotides matching TRBD2. Trimming took 3 bases from V and 7 from J; bases not matched to a gene: 4. The CDR3 has 15 amino acids. Germline V gene lookup returns CDR1 KGHDR and CDR2 SFDVKD. The CDR3 sequence is CATSDPSSGRNEQFF. The CDR3 DNA reads as TGTGCCACCAGTGATCCTTCTAGCGGGAGGAATGAGCAGTTCTTC.

Only a few counts were recorded for this clonotype. The rearrangement joins TRBV12-3 or TRBV12-4 to TRBJ2-7; 14 bases align to TRBD2. Trimming at V came to 6 bases and at J to 4 bases, leaving 5 bases not matched to a gene. The CDR3 sequence is 15 residues long. The CDR3 DNA follows: TGTGCCAGCAGCGCCGGACTAGCGGGGGGTTACGAGCAGTACTTC. This sequence encodes CASSAGLAGGYEQYF.

The table lists this clonotype with many counts. The chain is built from TRBV5-6 and TRBJ2-7; 7 bases line up with TRBD1. CDR3 length equals 14 residues. V lost 5 bases to trimming and J lost 4 bases; unmatched junction nucleotides: 9. Germline-derived CDR1 and CDR2 are SGHDT and YYEEEE. This CDR3 is CASRPTGREYEQYF. Here the CDR3 DNA reads TGTGCCAGCAGACCGACAGGGCGTGAATACGAGCAGTACTTC.

This clonotype was seen at least ten times. The gene calls are TRBV12-3 or TRBV12-4 and TRBJ1-2; perhaps TRBD1 as D (5 bases). V was clipped by 6 bases and J by 6 bases, with 11 bases between them. The CDR3 has 12 amino acids. The CDR3 nucleotides are TGTGCCAGCAGCCCCGGGACCGATGGCTACACCTTC. Residues: CASSPGTDGYTF.

V gene TRBV21-1 combines with J gene TRBJ2-1; the table's D call of TRBD2 was not tested on the DNA. TRBV21-1 is tagged as a pseudogene. This CDR3 contains 17 residues. The CDR3 here is CASSRPIAGGPNNGQFF. DNA of the CDR3: TGTGCCAGCAGCAGACCGATTGCGGGGGGCCCTAACAATGGGCAGTTCTTC.

This clonotype has a handful of counts. J is TRBJ1-2 and V is TRBV6-1; D ambiguous. Germline lookup yields CDR1 MNHNS and CDR2 SASEGT. Trimming removed 2 bases from V and 0 bases from J, with 10 bases in between. CDR3 size: 15 residues. The CDR3 loop reads CASSEYRTPNYGYTF. CDR3 in DNA: TGTGCCAGCAGTGAATACAGAACCCCTAACTATGGCTACACCTTC.

This clonotype was observed a few times. V and J are TRBV12-3 or TRBV12-4 and TRBJ2-1; the D is unclear. V was cut by 2 bases and J by 8 bases, with 13 bases left in between. This CDR3 spans 14 amino acids. CDR3 DNA: TGTGCCAGCAGTTTATCACTGCTGTGGGATGAGCAGTTCTTC. Translated, it gives CASSLSLLWDEQFF.